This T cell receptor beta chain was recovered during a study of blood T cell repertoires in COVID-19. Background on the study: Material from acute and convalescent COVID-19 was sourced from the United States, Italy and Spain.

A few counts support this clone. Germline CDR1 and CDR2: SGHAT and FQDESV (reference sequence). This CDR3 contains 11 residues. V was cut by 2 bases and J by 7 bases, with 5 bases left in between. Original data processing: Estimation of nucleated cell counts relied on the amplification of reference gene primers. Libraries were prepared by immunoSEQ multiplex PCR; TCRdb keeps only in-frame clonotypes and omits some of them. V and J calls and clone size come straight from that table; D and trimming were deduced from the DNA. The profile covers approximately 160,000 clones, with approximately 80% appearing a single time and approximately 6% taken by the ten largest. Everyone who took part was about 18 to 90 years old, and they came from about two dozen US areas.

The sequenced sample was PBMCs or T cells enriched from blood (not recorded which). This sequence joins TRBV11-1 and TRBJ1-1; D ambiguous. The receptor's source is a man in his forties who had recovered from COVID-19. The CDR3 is CASSLSSEAFF. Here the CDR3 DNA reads TGTGCCAGCAGCTTATCGAGTGAAGCTTTCTTT.